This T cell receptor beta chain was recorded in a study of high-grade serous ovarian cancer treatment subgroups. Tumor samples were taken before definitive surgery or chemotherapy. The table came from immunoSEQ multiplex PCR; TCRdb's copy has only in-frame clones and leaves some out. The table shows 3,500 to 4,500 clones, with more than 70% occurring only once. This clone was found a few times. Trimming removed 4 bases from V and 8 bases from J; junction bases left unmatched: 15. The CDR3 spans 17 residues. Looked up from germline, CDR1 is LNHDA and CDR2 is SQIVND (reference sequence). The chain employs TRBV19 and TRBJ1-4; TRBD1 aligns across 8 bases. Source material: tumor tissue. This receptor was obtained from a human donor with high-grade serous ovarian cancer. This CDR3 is CASSRDRGRTGGEKLFF. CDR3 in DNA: TGTGCCAGTAGTAGAGACAGGGGACGAACCGGAGGGGAAAAACTGTTTTTT.